This TCR beta chain was captured by sequencing in a study of blood T cell repertoires in COVID-19. Turning to the study itself: Samples representing acute and convalescent COVID-19 were sourced from the United States, Italy and Spain. The analysed material was cDNA or gDNA that came from T cells, B-cell-depleted T cells, or PBMCs.

Germline loops: CDR1 SNHLY, CDR2 FYNNEI. The CDR3 length is 12 residues. The V end was cut by 2 bases, the J end by 3 bases, with 5 bases between. How the authors handled the data: Reference gene primer amplification gave nucleated cell count estimates. Sequenced by immunoSEQ multiplex PCR; TCRdb stores in-frame clones only, minus some. V and J calls and clone size are as listed in that table; D and trimming were resolved from the DNA. The table includes approximately 110,000 clones, about 75% detected once. The TCR sequence derives from a woman in her seventies with acute or convalescent COVID-19. J is TRBJ2-7 and V is TRBV2; D is unclear. Sequencing input: peripheral blood. CDR3 DNA: TGTGCCAGCAGTGAACGCAGCTACGAGCAGTACTTC. Its translation: CASSERSYEQYF.